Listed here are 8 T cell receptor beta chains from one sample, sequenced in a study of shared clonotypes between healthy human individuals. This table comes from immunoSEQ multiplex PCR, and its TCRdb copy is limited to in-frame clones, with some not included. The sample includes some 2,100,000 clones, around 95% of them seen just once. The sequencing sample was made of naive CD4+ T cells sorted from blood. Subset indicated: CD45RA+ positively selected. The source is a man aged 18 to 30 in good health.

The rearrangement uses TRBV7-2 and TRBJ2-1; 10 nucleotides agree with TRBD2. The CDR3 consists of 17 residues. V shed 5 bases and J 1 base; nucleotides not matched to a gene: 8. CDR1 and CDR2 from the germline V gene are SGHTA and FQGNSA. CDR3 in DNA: TGTGCCAGCAGCCGGGGAGGACTAGCGGATTCCTACAATGAGCAGTTCTTC. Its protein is CASSRGGLADSYNEQFF.

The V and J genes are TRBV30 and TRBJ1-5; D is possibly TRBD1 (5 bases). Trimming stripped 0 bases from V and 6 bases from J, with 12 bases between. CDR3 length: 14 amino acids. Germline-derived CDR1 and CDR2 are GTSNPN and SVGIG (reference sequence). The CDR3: CAWSVGDLGQPQHF. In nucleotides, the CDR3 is TGTGCCTGGAGTGTGGGGGATTTGGGTCAGCCCCAGCATTTT.

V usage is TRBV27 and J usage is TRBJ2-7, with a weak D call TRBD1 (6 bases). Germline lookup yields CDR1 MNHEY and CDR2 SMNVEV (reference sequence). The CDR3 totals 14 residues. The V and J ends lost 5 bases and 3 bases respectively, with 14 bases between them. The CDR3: CASSPRTVGYEQYF. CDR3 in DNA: TGTGCCAGCAGTCCGCGGACAGTGGGCTACGAGCAGTACTTC.

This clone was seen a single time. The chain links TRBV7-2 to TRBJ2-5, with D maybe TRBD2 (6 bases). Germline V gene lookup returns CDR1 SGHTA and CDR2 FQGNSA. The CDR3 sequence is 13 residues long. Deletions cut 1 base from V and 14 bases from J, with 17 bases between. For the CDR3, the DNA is TGTGCCAGCAGCTTAGAATCGGGGCGGGGAGAATACTTC. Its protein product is CASSLESGRGEYF.

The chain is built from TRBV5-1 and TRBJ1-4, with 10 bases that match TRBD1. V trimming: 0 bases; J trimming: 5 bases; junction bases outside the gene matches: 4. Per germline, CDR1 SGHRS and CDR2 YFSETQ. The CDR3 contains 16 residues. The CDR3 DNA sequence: TGCGCCAGCAGCTTGGATCGGACAGGGGGAAATGAAAAACTGTTTTTT. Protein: CASSLDRTGGNEKLFF. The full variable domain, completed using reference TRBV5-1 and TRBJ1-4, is KAGVTQTPRYLIKTRGQQVTLSCSPISGHRSVSWYQQTPGQGLQFLFEYFSETQRNKGNFPGRFSGRQFSNSRSEMNVSTLELGDSALYLCASSLDRTGGNEKLFFGSGTQLSVL.

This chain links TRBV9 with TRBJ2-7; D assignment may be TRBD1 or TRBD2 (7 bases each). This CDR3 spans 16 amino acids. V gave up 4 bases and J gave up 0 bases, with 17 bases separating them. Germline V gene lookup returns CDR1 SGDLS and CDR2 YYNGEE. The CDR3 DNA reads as TGTGCCAGCAGCAAGGGGAGGGGGCTTAGCTCCTACGAGCAGTACTTC. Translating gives CASSKGRGLSSYEQYF.

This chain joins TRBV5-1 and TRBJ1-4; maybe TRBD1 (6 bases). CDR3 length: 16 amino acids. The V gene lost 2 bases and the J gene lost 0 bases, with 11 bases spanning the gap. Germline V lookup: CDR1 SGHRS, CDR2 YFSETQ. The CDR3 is CASSLGGASTNEKLFF. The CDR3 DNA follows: TGCGCCAGCAGCTTAGGGGGGGCCTCAACTAATGAAAAACTGTTTTTT.

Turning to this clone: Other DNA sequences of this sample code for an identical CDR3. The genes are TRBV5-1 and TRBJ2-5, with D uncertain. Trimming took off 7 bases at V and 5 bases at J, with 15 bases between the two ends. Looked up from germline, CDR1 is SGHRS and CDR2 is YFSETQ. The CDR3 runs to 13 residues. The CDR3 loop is CASSRGGEETQYF. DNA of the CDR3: TGCGCCAGCTCTCGAGGTGGCGAGGAGACCCAGTACTTC.